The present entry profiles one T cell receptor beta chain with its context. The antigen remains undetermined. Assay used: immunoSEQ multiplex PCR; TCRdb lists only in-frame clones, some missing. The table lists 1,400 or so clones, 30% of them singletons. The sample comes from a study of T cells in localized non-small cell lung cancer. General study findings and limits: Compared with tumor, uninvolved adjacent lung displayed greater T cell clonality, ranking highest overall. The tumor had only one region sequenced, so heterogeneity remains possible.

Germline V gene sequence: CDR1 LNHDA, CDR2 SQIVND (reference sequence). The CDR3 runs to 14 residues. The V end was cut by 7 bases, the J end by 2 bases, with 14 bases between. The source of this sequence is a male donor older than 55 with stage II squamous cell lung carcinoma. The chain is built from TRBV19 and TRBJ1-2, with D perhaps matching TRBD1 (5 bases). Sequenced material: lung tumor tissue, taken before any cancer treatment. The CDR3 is CASTGTLANYGYTF. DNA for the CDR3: TGTGCCAGTACCGGGACCTTGGCCAACTATGGCTACACCTTC.